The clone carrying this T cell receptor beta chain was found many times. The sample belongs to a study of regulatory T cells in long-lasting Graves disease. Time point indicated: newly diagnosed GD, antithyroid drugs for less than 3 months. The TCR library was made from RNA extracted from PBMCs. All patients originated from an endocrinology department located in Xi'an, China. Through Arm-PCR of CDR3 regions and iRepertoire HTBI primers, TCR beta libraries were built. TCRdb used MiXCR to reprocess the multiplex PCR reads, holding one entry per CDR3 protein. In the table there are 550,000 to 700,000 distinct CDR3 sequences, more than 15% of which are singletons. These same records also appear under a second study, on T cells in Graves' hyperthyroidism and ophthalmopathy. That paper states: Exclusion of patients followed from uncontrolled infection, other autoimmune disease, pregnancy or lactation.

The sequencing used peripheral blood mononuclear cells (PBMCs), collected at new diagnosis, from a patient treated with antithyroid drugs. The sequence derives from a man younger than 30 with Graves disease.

The CDR3 sequence is CSFRDRTYNEQFF. The CDR3 bases are TGCAGTTTCAGGGATAGGACATACAATGAGCAGTTCTTC. J is TRBJ2-1 and V is TRBV20-1; TRBD1 is a possible D gene (5 bases). The CDR3 sequence is 13 residues long. Germline V gene lookup returns CDR1 DFQATT and CDR2 SNEGSKA (reference sequence). V was shortened by 8 bases and J by 4 bases, with 15 bases between the two germline ends.